The following is a T cell receptor beta chain sequence with its context. The CDR3 regions of TCR beta were amplified from RNA transcripts. HTBI primers drove first-round RT-PCR of the TCR CDR3. TCRdb passed the multiplex PCR reads through MiXCR, listing each CDR3 protein once. The sample yields fewer than 900,000 distinct CDR3 sequences, over 15% seen once. This record belongs to a study of T cells in Graves' hyperthyroidism and ophthalmopathy. The CDR3 extends over 13 amino acids. The V and J ends lost 5 bases and 9 bases respectively, with 13 bases between them. CDR1 is SEHNR, CDR2 FQNEAQ, per germline (reference sequence).

Sequencing used blood. The rearrangement uses TRBV7-9 and TRBJ2-2; D remains ambiguous. The TCR was taken from a man aged 18 to 35 with Graves' hyperthyroidism. This chain's CDR3 is CASSTRHHRELFF. CDR3 bases: TGTGCCAGCAGCACCCGCCACCACCGGGAGCTGTTTTTT.